The T cell receptor (beta chain) under discussion was sequenced for a study of blood T cell repertoires in COVID-19. Study as a whole: From the United States, Italy and Spain came samples of acute and convalescent COVID-19. The cDNA or gDNA used as material had been derived from T cells, B-cell-depleted T cells, or PBMCs.

Per the original data handling: Amplified reference gene primers provided the basis for estimating nucleated cell counts. Assay used: immunoSEQ multiplex PCR; TCRdb lists only in-frame clones, some missing. V and J calls and clone size come straight from that table; D and trimming were deduced from the DNA. The table records some 160,000 clones, 88% of them present only once. V lost 7 bases to trimming and J lost 8 bases; unmatched junction nucleotides: 13. Germline values: CDR1 SNHLY, CDR2 FYNNEI. This CDR3 spans 14 amino acids. The V gene is TRBV2, the J gene TRBJ1-1; 7 positions match TRBD1. The receptor's source is a man aged 50-60 years who had recovered from COVID-19. Sequences were obtained from peripheral blood. The CDR3, as DNA: TGTGCCAGCAACATCCAGGGGGGCGAGGGAGAAGCTTTCTTT. Translated, it gives CASNIQGGEGEAFF.